This record covers a single T cell receptor (beta chain). Which antigen it targets is not known. No quality values exist for individual bases; no much larger clone is one base distant. Any patient with an uncontrolled infection, another autoimmune disease, pregnancy or lactation was excluded. Diagnoses were established on the basis of clinical symptoms, serum thyroxine and TRAb, thyroid ultrasound, and orbital computed tomography. Total RNA was extracted using Trizol reagent, and RNA quality was assessed on an Agilent 2100 Bioanalyzer. The TCR beta CDR3 regions were amplified from RNA transcripts. The first round of RT-PCR for the TCR CDR3 was performed with the HTBI primer set and the Qiagen OneStep RT-PCR kit. A second multiplex PCR round built the libraries, followed by size selection and purification. The libraries were sequenced on an Illumina HiSeq2000 using paired-end 100 bp reads. As for the authors' bioinformatics: SOAPnuke was used to process the raw data, with reads discarded if the reads contained adapters or uncalled bases, had a mean Phred below 15, or lacked an exact constant-primer or identifier match. High-quality paired reads were merged with COPE v1.2.5, and unique nucleotide sequences were defined as clonotypes. MiTCR v1.1 was used to align the clonotypes against IMGT TRBV, TRBD and TRBJ reference segments. Only V-J combinations with frequency above 0.0001, covering approximately 99% of repertoires, were analysed. A TCS score was defined as the ratio between F50 (clonal expansion) and ExV (chaos), using BLOSUM62-based TCRdist between CDR3 peptides within each V-J. Welch's t-statistics and random forest reduced 500 to 650 V-J features to 13, which were used in a naive Bayes classifier (R e1071). The similarity between thyroid and blood repertoires was quantified using the Morisita-Horn index. The raw public reads went through TCRdb reprocessing: fastp at Q25, MiXCR clone calling, in-frame beta chains kept. Every CDR3 protein is listed once, alongside the most common genes and DNA of its rows. For this entry, the V and J calls and clone size follow TCRdb and not the study's own pipeline. This sample has roughly 510,000 distinct CDR3 sequences in its table, and over 35% of those were observed once. About 45% of the sample is in the top ten clones.

These data belong to a study of T cells in Graves' hyperthyroidism and ophthalmopathy (dated by TCRdb to about 2019). Study-level background: A discovery cohort of roughly 96 patients, roughly 43 with Graves' ophthalmopathy and under 60 with stable Graves' hyperthyroidism, was used to find distinguishing TCR V-J signatures. The 80 to 100 discovery patients were randomly divided into training and test sets at a 7:3 ratio. Once sampling was done, hyperthyroidism patients were given methimazole at a starting dose of 30 mg daily, whereas ophthalmopathy patients were given high-dose intravenous methylprednisolone. Prospective prediction of ophthalmopathy was tested in an independent validation cohort consisting of some 19 hyperthyroidism patients and some 16 patients who later progressed to ophthalmopathy. Thyroid tissue and blood T-cell repertoires from six Graves' hyperthyroidism patients were also compared in the study. According to the paper, TCR Vbeta CDR3 sequencing was carried out on about 140 peripheral blood samples, which came from 40 to 45 ophthalmopathy, 75 to 80 hyperthyroidism and some 17 progressor patients.

V loses 8 bases of germline sequence and J loses 4 bases, and the interval between the two ends is 14 bases. The CDR3 measures 13 amino acids from cysteine to phenylalanine. The sequence is cut down to CDR3 DNA, 39 bases in frame from base 1. The germline V gene provides CDR1 SQVTM and CDR2 ANQGSEA. Study-wide conclusions, independent of this receptor: During validation, the model predicted progression to ophthalmopathy a median of about 6.5 months ahead of onset, with roughly 65% sensitivity and about 72% specificity. Blood samples also contained most of the expanded thyroid clonotypes (frequency above 0.001), which suggests that blood repertoires may reflect thyroid immune responses. Ophthalmopathy was separated from stable hyperthyroidism by a 13 V-J signature model, with around 88% sensitivity and roughly 81% specificity obtained in cross-validation and 80%/75% obtained in testing. Sample size was not statistically predetermined, and blinding of investigators to group allocation was not performed.

The origin of this receptor is an adult woman with Graves' disease, either hyperthyroidism or ophthalmopathy (not recorded which). The sequenced sample consisted of peripheral blood or thyroid tissue (not recorded which). Rearrangement joined TRBV29-1 to TRBJ2-2; TRBD1 might be the D gene, on 5 matching bases. The CDR3: CSFKGHGTGELFF. The DNA sequence is given as TGCAGCTTTAAGGGGCACGGCACCGGGGAGCTGTTTTTT.